The entry that follows covers one T cell receptor beta chain sequence. As yet, its antigen is unknown. This CDR3 region has 15 residues. With 3 bases removed from V and 1 base from J, the gap between germline ends came to 13 bases. Per the germline V gene, CDR1 is SGHNT and CDR2 is YYREEE (reference sequence). This specimen belongs to a study of CD8 T cells in Susac syndrome. General study findings and limits: The authors acknowledged that the study's TCR sequencing and HLA analysis involved relatively few individuals.

The RNA, about 0.5 to 1 ug, was put through reverse transcription using random hexamers. An immunoSEQ multiplex PCR amplified TCR beta CDR3 over 54 Vbeta and 13 Jbeta. TCRdb re-analysed the immunoSEQ multiplex PCR reads in MiXCR, keeping a single row per CDR3 protein. The sample lists more than 70,000 distinct CDR3 sequences, about 91% seen once, with less than 0.6% in the top ten. This receptor was identified in a human donor with multiple sclerosis. The chain employs TRBV5-4 and TRBJ1-1; tentatively, D is TRBD1 (6 bases). Sequenced material: CD8+ T cells from PBMCs. The CDR3 region is CASSYPGTTNTEAFF. The CDR3 DNA reads as TGTGCCAGCAGCTACCCCGGGACAACGAACACTGAAGCTTTCTTT.